This T cell receptor (beta chain) emerged from a study of shared clonotypes between healthy human individuals. Study-level information: Each donor's CD8 memory used one plate, CD8 naive two, each CD4 subset three.

The repertoire was sequenced with immunoSEQ multiplex PCR; TCRdb's copy has only in-frame clones and lacks some. The sample yields some 1 million clones, more than 60% seen once. Findings of the study overall: Though the depth was large, rarefaction showed that sorted-subset sequencing was incomplete. An anticipated effect of sequencing depth on clonotype sharing among donors was recognized.

This clone was seen more than once but under ten times. The antigen is undetermined. The CDR3 runs to 18 residues. Trimming removed 0 bases at V and 3 bases at J, with 18 bases between. Germline values: CDR1 PRHDT, CDR2 FYEKMQ (reference sequence). J is TRBJ1-5 and V is TRBV13; no clear D gene. Sequenced material: memory CD4+ T cells sorted from blood. Described subset: CD45RA-negative fraction. The receptor was derived from a man aged 18 to 29 in good health. The CDR3 DNA is TGTGCCAGCAGCTTAGGGGGATTGCCGGGAGCCTTCAATCAGCCCCAGCATTTT. Translated, it gives CASSLGGLPGAFNQPQHF. Drawing the rest from reference TRBV13 and TRBJ1-5, the complete variable domain is AAGVIQSPRHLIKEKRETATLKCYPIPRHDTVYWYQQGPGQDPQFLISFYEKMQSDKGSIPDRFSAQQFSDYHSELNMSSLELGDSALYFCASSLGGLPGAFNQPQHFGDGTRLSIL.